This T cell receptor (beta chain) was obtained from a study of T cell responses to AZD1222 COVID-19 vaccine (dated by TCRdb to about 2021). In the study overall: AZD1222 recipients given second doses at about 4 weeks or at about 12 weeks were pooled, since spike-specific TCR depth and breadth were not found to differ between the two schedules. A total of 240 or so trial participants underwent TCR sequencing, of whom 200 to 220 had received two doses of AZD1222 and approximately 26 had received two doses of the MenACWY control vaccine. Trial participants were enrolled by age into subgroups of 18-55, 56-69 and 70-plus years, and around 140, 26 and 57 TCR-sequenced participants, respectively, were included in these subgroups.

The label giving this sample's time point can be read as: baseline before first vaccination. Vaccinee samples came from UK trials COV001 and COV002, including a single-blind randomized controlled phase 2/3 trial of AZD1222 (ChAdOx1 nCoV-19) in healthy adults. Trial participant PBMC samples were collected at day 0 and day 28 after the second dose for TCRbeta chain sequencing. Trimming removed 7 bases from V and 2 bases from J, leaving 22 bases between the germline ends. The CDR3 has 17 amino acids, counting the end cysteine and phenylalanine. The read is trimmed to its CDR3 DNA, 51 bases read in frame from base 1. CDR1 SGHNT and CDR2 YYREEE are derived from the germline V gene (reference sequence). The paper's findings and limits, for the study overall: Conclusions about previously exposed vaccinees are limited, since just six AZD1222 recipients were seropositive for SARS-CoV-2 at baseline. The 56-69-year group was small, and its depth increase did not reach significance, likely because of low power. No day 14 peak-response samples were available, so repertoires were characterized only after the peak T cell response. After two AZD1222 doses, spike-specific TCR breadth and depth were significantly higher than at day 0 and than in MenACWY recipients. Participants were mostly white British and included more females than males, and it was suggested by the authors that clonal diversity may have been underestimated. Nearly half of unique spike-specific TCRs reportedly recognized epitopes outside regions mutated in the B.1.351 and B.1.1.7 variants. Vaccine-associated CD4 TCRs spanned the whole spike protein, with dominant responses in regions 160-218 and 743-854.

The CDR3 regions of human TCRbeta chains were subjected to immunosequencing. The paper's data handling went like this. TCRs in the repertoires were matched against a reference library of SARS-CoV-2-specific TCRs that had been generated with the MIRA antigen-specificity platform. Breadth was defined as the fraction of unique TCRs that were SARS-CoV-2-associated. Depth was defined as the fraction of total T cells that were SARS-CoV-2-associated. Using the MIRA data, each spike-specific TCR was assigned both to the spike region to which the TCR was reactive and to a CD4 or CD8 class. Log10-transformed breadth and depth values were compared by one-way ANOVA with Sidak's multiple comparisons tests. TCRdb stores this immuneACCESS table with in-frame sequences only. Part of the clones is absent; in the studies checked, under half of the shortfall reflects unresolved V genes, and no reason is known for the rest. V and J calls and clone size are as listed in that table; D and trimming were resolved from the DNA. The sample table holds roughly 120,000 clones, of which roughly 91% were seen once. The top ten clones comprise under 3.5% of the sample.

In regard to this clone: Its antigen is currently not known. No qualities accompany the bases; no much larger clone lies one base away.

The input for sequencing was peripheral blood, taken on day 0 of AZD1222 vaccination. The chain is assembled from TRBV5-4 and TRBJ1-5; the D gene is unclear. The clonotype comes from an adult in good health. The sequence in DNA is TGTGCCAGCCGATTCCCGGGGAACCCTCAGGGCAATCAGCCCCAGCATTTT. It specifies CASRFPGNPQGNQPQHF.